This passage covers 11 T cell receptor beta chains from one sample sequenced in a study of OX40 agonist ivuxolimab in advanced cancers. This table comes from immunoSEQ multiplex PCR, and its TCRdb copy is limited to in-frame clones, with some not included. The table records some 35,000 clones, roughly 80% of them present only once. The sample in question was CD4+ or CD8+ T cells sorted from blood, obtained in a trial of the OX40 agonist ivuxolimab. The receptors were sampled from an adult with an advanced solid tumor such as melanoma, head and neck, liver or kidney cancer.

The chain is built from TRBV6-1 and TRBJ1-2, with 11 bases identical to TRBD1. Germline V CDR1 and CDR2: MNHNS, SASEGT. The CDR3 has 16 amino acids. The ends lost 2 bases at V and 3 bases at J; junction bases unmatched: 5. The CDR3 nucleotides are TGTGCCAGCAGTGAATTATGGGACAGGGGGGACTATGGCTACACCTTC. This translates into CASSELWDRGDYGYTF.

V and J are TRBV28 and TRBJ2-1; 8 nucleotides agree with TRBD2. The germline V gene encodes CDR1 MDHEN and CDR2 SYDVKM. The J segment lost 9 bases and the V segment lost 6 bases, leaving 13 bases of the junction unmatched. The length of the CDR3 is 15 residues. CDR3 nucleotide sequence: TGTGCCAGCAGCCCCCCGGGACTAGAGGTTAGTGAGCAGTTCTTC. Amino acids: CASSPPGLEVSEQFF. The full variable domain, in which reference TRBV28 and TRBJ2-1 provide the parts outside the CDR3, is DVKVTQSSRYLVKRTGEKVFLECVQDMDHENMFWYRQDPGLGLRLIYFSYDVKMKEKGDIPEGYSVSREKKERFSLILESASTNQTSMYLCASSPPGLEVSEQFFGPGTRLTVL.

This clone occurred a few times. The chain uses TRBV14 and TRBJ1-5, with a possible D match to TRBD1 (6 bases). Germline V gene lookup returns CDR1 SGHDN and CDR2 FVKESK. Trimming left V 1 base short and J 9 bases short, with 13 bases between. The CDR3 loop spans 14 amino acids. This chain's CDR3 is CASSQGVGGSPQHF. The CDR3 region has the DNA TGTGCCAGCAGCCAAGGCGTAGGGGGATCGCCCCAGCATTTT.

The chain carries TRBV28 and TRBJ2-7; 10 bases fit TRBD1. J gave up 6 bases and V 6 bases, and 8 bases lay outside the gene matches. Germline CDR1 MDHEN, CDR2 SYDVKM. The CDR3 is 14 amino acids. The CDR3 loop reads CASRPGTGEFEQYF. Written as DNA, the CDR3 is TGTGCCAGCAGGCCCGGGACAGGGGAGTTCGAGCAGTACTTC.

The chain is built from TRBV29-1 and TRBJ1-1; possibly TRBD1 for D (5 bases). Germline V CDR1 and CDR2: SQVTM, ANQGSEA. CDR3 size: 12 residues. The V gene lost 4 bases and the J gene lost 5 bases, with 11 bases spanning the gap. CDR3 bases: TGCAGCGTTGGAGGGGATTTTACTGAAGCTTTCTTT. Its protein is CSVGGDFTEAFF.

The gene calls are TRBV9 and TRBJ2-1; D gene unclear. Germline CDR1 SGDLS, CDR2 YYNGEE. This CDR3 has 13 residues. With 3 bases removed from V and 0 bases from J, the gap between germline ends came to 4 bases. CDR3 nucleotide sequence: TGTGCCAGCAGCGCTGGCTCCTACAATGAGCAGTTCTTC. It is translated as CASSAGSYNEQFF.

This sequence joins TRBV7-8 and TRBJ2-3; 10 nucleotides match TRBD2. The germline CDR1 and CDR2 sequences are SGHVS and FQNEAQ. Trimming removed 5 bases from V and 1 base from J; junction bases left unmatched: 6. The CDR3 totals 16 residues. CDR3 sequence reads: CASSRLSGGGTDTQYF. The CDR3 DNA reads as TGTGCCAGCAGCCGATTGAGCGGGGGGGGCACAGATACGCAGTATTTT.

The V gene is TRBV5-1, the J gene TRBJ2-7; D possibly matches TRBD1 or TRBD2 (5 bases each). Germline CDR1 is SGHRS and CDR2 is YFSETQ. This CDR3 is 13 amino acids long. V was clipped by 1 base and J by 5 bases, with 10 bases between them. CDR3 protein: CASSLFEGNEQYF. CDR3 sequence (DNA): TGCGCCAGCAGCTTGTTTGAGGGGAACGAGCAGTACTTC.

This clone was counted once. The chain links TRBV28 to TRBJ1-6; D gene uncertain. Trimming removed 5 bases from V and 7 bases from J, with 12 bases in between. Germline CDR1 reads MDHEN; CDR2 reads SYDVKM. This CDR3 has 14 amino acids. DNA for the CDR3: TGTGCCAGCAGTCTCCCCGTGGGGAATTCACCCCTCCACTTT. As protein: CASSLPVGNSPLHF.

This chain connects TRBV6-6 to TRBJ2-7, with TRBD1 matching over 8 bases. The V and J ends lost 2 bases and 5 bases, in that order; junction bases with no gene match: 11. CDR1 is MNHNY and CDR2 is SVGAGI in the germline V gene (reference sequence). The CDR3 covers 16 residues. CDR3 in amino acids: CASSYLQQGDRDEQYF. CDR3 sequence (DNA): TGTGCCAGCAGTTACCTCCAACAGGGGGATAGGGACGAGCAGTACTTC.

This rearrangement joins TRBV4-3 to TRBJ2-7; weak D call: TRBD2 (6 bases). V was pared by 1 base and J by 2 bases, with 12 bases between. Per the germline V gene, CDR1 is LGHNA and CDR2 is YSLEER. CDR3 length equals 15 residues. The CDR3 DNA reads TGCGCCAGCAGCCAAGGGTGGGGGGACCCCTACGAGCAGTACTTC. As protein: CASSQGWGDPYEQYF.